This entry concerns a single T cell receptor beta chain. There is no known antigen for this receptor. No quality values exist for individual bases; no much larger clone is one base distant. The immunoSEQ Assay, a bias-controlled multiplex PCR, was used to amplify TCRbeta CDR3 regions from genomic DNA. On the study's bioinformatics: Within the assay, amplification of reference gene primers was used to estimate how many nucleated cells each sample contained. Sequence reads were collapsed and filtered to measure the absolute abundance of every unique TCRbeta CDR3 rearrangement. For each sample, productive Simpson clonality was calculated by taking the square root of Simpson's diversity index across productive rearrangements. Here the immuneACCESS table is served through TCRdb, limited to in-frame sequences with V and J called. Missing clones are a known gap in these copies; in checked studies unresolved V genes cover under half, and the rest lacks a known reason. The V and J calls and the clone size are those of that table, but D and trimming were determined from the DNA. The sample table records around 100,000 clones; over 85% of these occur just once. Approximately 17% of the sample belongs to the ten largest clones.

The data belong to a study of blood T cell repertoires in COVID-19 (TCRdb year 2020). Turning to the overall study: Samples from collaborators originated in the United States, Italy and Spain and spanned both the acute and convalescent phases of COVID-19. Where HLA class I and class II types were available, the types were taken from metadata supplied by the sample provider, not from assay-based typing. The dataset comprised deeply sampled blood TCRbeta repertoires from subjects exposed to, actively infected with, or recovered from COVID-19. The sample metadata nearly always contained a de-identified subject ID, COVID-19 status, age in years and sex. The prospective study material was composed of cDNA or gDNA derived from T cells, B-cell-depleted T cells, or PBMCs. The samples were drawn from two sources: the first 160 participants of the ongoing ImmuneRACE study, and fewer than 1,500 subjects contributed by 6 global collaborators. A freely available public database, intended as a resource for researchers studying the immune response to SARS-CoV-2, is where the repertoires were released. Study-wide conclusions, independent of this receptor: The quantity of clinical and demographic metadata differed by source and by participant and was supplied without curation.

Reading the germline V gene gives CDR1 MNHNS and CDR2 SASEGT. V ends up 2 bases short and J 6 bases short, with an unmatched junction base count of 16. From the cysteine up to the phenylalanine, the CDR3 has a length of 20 residues. Only the CDR3 part of the read is kept: 60 bases, read in frame from the first base. Collaborating institutions collected whole blood in K2EDTA tubes following their own protocols. Collaborator samples were shipped for TCRbeta analysis as frozen whole blood, isolated PBMCs, or DNA extracted from either sample type. The sequence came from a woman older than 75 in a cohort sampled during active COVID-19. This chain is built from TRBV6-1 and TRBJ2-1, with TRBD2 matching 13 junction bases. Sequenced material: peripheral blood. The sequenced DNA: TGTGCCAGCAGTGAATTGGCGGCAGTCCTACTAGCGGGGGGGGTCAATGAGCAGTTCTTC. This sequence encodes CASSELAAVLLAGGVNEQFF.